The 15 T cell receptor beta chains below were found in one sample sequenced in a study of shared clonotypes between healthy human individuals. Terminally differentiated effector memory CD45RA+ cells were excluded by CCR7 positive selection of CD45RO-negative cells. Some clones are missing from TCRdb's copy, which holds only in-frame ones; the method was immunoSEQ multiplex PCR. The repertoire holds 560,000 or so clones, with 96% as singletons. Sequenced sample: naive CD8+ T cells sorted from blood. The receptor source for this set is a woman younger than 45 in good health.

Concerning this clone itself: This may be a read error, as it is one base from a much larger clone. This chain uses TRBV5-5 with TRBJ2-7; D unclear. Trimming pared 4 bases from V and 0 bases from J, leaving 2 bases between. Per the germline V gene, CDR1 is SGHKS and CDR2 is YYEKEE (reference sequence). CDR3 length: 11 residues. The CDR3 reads CASSPSYEQYF. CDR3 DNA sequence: TGTGCCAGCAGCCCCTCCTACGAGCAGTACTTC.

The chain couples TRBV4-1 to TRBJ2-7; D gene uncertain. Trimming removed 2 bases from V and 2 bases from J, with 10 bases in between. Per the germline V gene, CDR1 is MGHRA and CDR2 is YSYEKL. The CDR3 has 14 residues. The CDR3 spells CASSQSHTTYEQYF. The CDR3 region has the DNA TGCGCCAGCAGCCAATCGCATACAACCTACGAGCAGTACTTC.

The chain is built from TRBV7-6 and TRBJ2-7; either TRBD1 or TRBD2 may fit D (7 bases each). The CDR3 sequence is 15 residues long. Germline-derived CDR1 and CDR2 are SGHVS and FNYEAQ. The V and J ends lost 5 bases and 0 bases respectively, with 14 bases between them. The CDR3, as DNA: TGTGCCAGCAGCCCAAGGGAGGGGGCCTCCTACGAGCAGTACTTC. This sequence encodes CASSPREGASYEQYF.

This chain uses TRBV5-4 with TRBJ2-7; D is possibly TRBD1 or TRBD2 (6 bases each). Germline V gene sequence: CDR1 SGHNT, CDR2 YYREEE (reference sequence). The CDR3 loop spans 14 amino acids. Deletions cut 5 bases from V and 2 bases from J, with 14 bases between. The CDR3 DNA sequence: TGTGCCAGCAGGCTAGATAGGGGGGCCTACGAGCAGTACTTC. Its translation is CASRLDRGAYEQYF.

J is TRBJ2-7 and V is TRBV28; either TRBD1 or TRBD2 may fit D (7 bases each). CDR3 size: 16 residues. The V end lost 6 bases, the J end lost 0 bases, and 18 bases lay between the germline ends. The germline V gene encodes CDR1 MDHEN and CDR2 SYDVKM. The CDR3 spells CASSYPDRDYSYEQYF. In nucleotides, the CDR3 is TGTGCCAGCAGCTACCCTGACAGGGACTACTCCTACGAGCAGTACTTC.

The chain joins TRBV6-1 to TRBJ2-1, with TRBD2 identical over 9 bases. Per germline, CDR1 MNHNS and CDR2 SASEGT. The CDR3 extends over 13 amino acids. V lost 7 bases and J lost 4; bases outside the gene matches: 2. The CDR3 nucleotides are TGTGCCAGCACTAGCGGGACTTACAATGAGCAGTTCTTC. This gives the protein CASTSGTYNEQFF.

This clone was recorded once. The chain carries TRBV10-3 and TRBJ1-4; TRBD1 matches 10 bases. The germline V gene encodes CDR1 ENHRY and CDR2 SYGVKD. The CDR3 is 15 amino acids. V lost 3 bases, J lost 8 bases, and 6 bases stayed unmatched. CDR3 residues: CAISDSDRGHEKLFF. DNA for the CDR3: TGTGCCATCAGTGACTCCGACAGGGGGCACGAAAAACTGTTTTTT.

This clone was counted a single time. CDR3 sequence (DNA): TGTGCCACCAGCAGAGTGAGCGGGAGTGAGACCCAGTACTTC. Residues: CATSRVSGSETQYF. J is TRBJ2-5 and V is TRBV15, with 8 bases fitting TRBD2. The CDR3 runs 14 residues. V shed 1 base and J 5 bases; nucleotides not matched to a gene: 3. Germline CDR1 reads LNHNV; CDR2 reads YYDKDF (reference sequence).

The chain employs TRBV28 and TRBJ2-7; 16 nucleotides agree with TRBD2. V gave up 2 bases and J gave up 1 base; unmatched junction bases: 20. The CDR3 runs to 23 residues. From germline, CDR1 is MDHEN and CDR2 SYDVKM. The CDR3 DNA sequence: TGTGCCAGCAGTTTAAGTAGCCTCGGGACTAGCGGGAGGGCCTTGTATAGTTCCTACGAGCAGTACTTC. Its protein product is CASSLSSLGTSGRALYSSYEQYF.

This chain's CDR3 is CASSTGQGPYEQYF. The CDR3 region has the DNA TGTGCCAGTAGCACGGGACAGGGGCCTTACGAGCAGTACTTC. This rearrangement joins TRBV19 to TRBJ2-7, with TRBD1 matching 10 bases. The CDR3 has 14 amino acids. V dropped 6 bases and J dropped 4; count of bases not matched to a gene: 6. Germline CDR1 reads LNHDA; CDR2 reads SQIVND (reference sequence).

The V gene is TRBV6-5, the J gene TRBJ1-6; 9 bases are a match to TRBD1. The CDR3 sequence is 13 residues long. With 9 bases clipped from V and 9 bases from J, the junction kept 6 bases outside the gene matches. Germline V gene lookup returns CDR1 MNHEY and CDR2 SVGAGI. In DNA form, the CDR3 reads TGTGCCAGTGGACAGGGGTTTAGTTCACCCCTCCACTTT. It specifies CASGQGFSSPLHF.

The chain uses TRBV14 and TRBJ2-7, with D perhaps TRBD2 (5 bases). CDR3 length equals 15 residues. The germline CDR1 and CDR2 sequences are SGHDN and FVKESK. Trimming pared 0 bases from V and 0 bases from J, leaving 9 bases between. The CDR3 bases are TGTGCCAGCAGCCAAGATACGGGGAACTCCTACGAGCAGTACTTC. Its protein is CASSQDTGNSYEQYF. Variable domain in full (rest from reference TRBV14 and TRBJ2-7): EAGVTQFPSHSVIEKGQTVTLRCDPISGHDNLYWYRRVMGKEIKFLLHFVKESKQDESGMPNNRFLAERTGGTYSTLKVQPAELEDSGVYFCASSQDTGNSYEQYFGPGTRLTVT.

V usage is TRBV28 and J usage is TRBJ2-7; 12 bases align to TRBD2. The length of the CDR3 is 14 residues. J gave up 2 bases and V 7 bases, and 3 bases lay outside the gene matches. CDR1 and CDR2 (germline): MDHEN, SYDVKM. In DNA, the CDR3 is TGTGCCAGCAAAGGACTAGCGGGACCCTACGAGCAGTACTTC. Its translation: CASKGLAGPYEQYF.

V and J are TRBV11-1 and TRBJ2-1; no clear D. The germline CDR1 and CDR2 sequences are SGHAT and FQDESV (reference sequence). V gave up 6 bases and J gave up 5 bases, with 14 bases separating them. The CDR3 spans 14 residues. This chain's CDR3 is CASSSSPVNNEQFF. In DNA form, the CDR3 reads TGTGCCAGCAGTTCAAGCCCTGTCAACAATGAGCAGTTCTTC.

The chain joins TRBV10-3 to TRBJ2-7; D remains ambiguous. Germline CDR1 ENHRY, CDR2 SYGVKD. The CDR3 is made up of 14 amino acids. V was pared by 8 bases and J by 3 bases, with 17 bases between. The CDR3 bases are TGTGCCATCGCTGGCAAAACAGCTGACTACGAGCAGTACTTC. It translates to CAIAGKTADYEQYF.